A single sample gave rise to the 14 T cell receptor beta chains below, sequenced in a study of blood T cell repertoires in COVID-19. Method: immunoSEQ multiplex PCR; TCRdb's copy keeps in-frame clones and lacks some. The sample has about 94,000 clones, about 80% seen once. Sequences were obtained from peripheral blood. These receptors all come from a man between 60 and 75 years old with acute or convalescent COVID-19.

The chain couples TRBV7-2 to TRBJ1-1, with D unclear. The germline CDR1 and CDR2 sequences are SGHTA and FQGNSA. This CDR3 spans 11 amino acids. V lost 5 bases, J lost 10 bases, and 11 bases lay in between. The CDR3 coding sequence is TGTGCCAGCAGCCGCAGGTTGGGAGCTTTCTTT. As protein: CASSRRLGAFF.

This clone appeared a single time. The chain employs TRBV7-8 and TRBJ2-5, with D perhaps matching TRBD1 (6 bases). CDR1 SGHVS and CDR2 FQNEAQ come from the germline V gene. The V end was cut by 3 bases, the J end by 3 bases, with 11 bases between. The CDR3 loop spans 14 amino acids. CDR3 amino acids: CASSFRGREETQYF. Here the CDR3 DNA reads TGTGCCAGCAGCTTCAGGGGTCGAGAAGAGACCCAGTACTTC.

The DNA of the CDR3 is TGTGCCAGCAGCGTTCGAGGTATGAACACTGAAGCTTTCTTT. Its translation: CASSVRGMNTEAFF. V is TRBV9 and J is TRBJ1-1; D not certain. The germline V gene has CDR1 SGDLS and CDR2 YYNGEE. V was cut by 2 bases and J by 0 bases, with 8 bases left in between. This CDR3 has 14 residues.

The rearrangement links TRBV5-6 to TRBJ2-2; maybe TRBD2 (5 bases). Germline V lookup: CDR1 SGHDT, CDR2 YYEEEE. V lost 0 bases and J 6 bases, leaving 6 bases between the germline ends. CDR3 length: 13 residues. In DNA form, the CDR3 reads TGTGCCAGCAGCTTGGGGGAGTCCGGGGAGCTGTTTTTT. Translation gives CASSLGESGELFF.

This chain joins TRBV29-1 and TRBJ1-1; D unresolved. Trimming cost V 0 bases and J 5 bases, with 13 bases left between them. The CDR3 runs to 14 residues. Germline lookup yields CDR1 SQVTM and CDR2 ANQGSEA. In nucleotides, the CDR3 is TGCAGCGTTGAAGAGGGGAGGGTATGGACTGAAGCTTTCTTT. This sequence encodes CSVEEGRVWTEAFF.

The V and J genes are TRBV5-6 and TRBJ2-7, with TRBD1 as a possible D gene (5 bases). The CDR3 totals 14 residues. V was trimmed by 2 bases and J by 2 bases, leaving 11 bases between them. Looked up from germline, CDR1 is SGHDT and CDR2 is YYEEEE. CDR3 in DNA: TGTGCCAGCAGCTTCCCGGACAACCCCTACGAGCAGTACTTC. This encodes CASSFPDNPYEQYF.

This clone was seen only once. V is TRBV9 and J is TRBJ1-2; D gene uncertain. The CDR3 is made up of 13 amino acids. CDR1 is SGDLS and CDR2 is YYNGEE in the germline V gene. V gave up 2 bases and J gave up 7 bases, with 12 bases separating them. The CDR3 coding sequence is TGTGCCAGCAGCGTCAACTACCGATCTGGCTACACCTTC. It translates to CASSVNYRSGYTF.

The CDR3 nucleotides read TGTGCCAGCAGTTTTACAGGGGCCCACGAGCAGTACTTC. This gives the protein CASSFTGAHEQYF. This chain uses TRBV27 with TRBJ2-7, with 7 bases matching TRBD1. The CDR3 has 13 residues. Germline V gene sequence: CDR1 MNHEY, CDR2 SMNVEV (reference sequence). V lost 3 bases, J lost 5 bases, and 4 bases stayed unmatched.

V usage is TRBV7-3 and J usage is TRBJ2-6; a possible D gene is TRBD1 (5 bases). Germline loops: CDR1 SGHTA, CDR2 FQGTGA. V was trimmed by 5 bases and J by 0 bases, leaving 8 bases between them. This CDR3 region has 15 residues. This chain's CDR3 is CASSKTDSGANVLTF. CDR3 in DNA: TGTGCCAGCAGCAAGACAGACTCTGGGGCCAACGTCCTGACTTTC.

This clone came up a few times. The gene calls are TRBV24-1 and TRBJ2-5; maybe TRBD2 (5 bases). The CDR3 length is 13 residues. The V and J ends lost 5 bases and 1 base respectively, with 7 bases between them. The germline V gene has CDR1 KGHDR and CDR2 SFDVKD. The CDR3 region has the DNA TGTGCCACCAGTGCGGGATTCCAAGAGACCCAGTACTTC. Its protein product is CATSAGFQETQYF.

The J gene is TRBJ2-7, the V gene TRBV3-1 (or the pseudogene TRBV3-2); 8 nucleotides align to TRBD1. Per germline, CDR1 LGHDT and CDR2 YNNKEL (reference sequence). The CDR3 sequence is 16 residues long. The V gene end was trimmed by 1 base and the J gene end by 0 bases; junction bases not matched to a gene: 5. The CDR3 DNA reads TGTGCCAGCAGCCAAGGTGGGACAGGTCTCTCCTACGAGCAGTACTTC. It encodes CASSQGGTGLSYEQYF.

The rearrangement uses TRBV2 and TRBJ1-5, with D uncertain. Trimming stripped 11 bases from V and 1 base from J, with 12 bases between. CDR3 length equals 13 residues. Germline V gives CDR1 SNHLY, CDR2 FYNNEI. This CDR3 is CAGGKESNQPQHF. The CDR3 DNA reads as TGTGCCGGCGGGAAAGAAAGCAATCAGCCCCAGCATTTT. Using reference TRBV2 and TRBJ1-5 for the parts outside the CDR3, the full variable domain is EPEVTQTPSHQVTQMGQEVILRCVPISNHLYFYWYRQILGQKVEFLVSFYNNEISEKSEIFDDQFSVERPDGSNFTLKIRSTKLEDSAMYFCAGGKESNQPQHFGDGTRLSIL.

V and J are TRBV13 and TRBJ1-6; D is uncertain. This CDR3 comprises 14 residues. Germline CDR1 and CDR2: PRHDT and FYEKMQ (reference sequence). The V end lost 7 bases, the J end lost 4 bases, and 11 bases lay between the germline ends. The CDR3 DNA sequence: TGTGCCAGCACCTCGACTCGTTATAATTCACCCCTCCACTTT. It translates to CASTSTRYNSPLHF.

This clone occurred once. The CDR3 sequence is CASSLAYRGVTEAFF. The CDR3 region has the DNA TGTGCCAGCAGCTTGGCCTACAGGGGGGTAACTGAAGCTTTCTTT. The chain links TRBV5-5 to TRBJ1-1; 8 bases align to TRBD1. This CDR3 is 15 amino acids long. Germline V gene sequence: CDR1 SGHKS, CDR2 YYEKEE (reference sequence). With V trimmed by 0 bases and J by 5 bases, 6 bases remained unmatched. Full variable domain (missing parts from reference TRBV5-5 and TRBJ1-1): DAGVTQSPTHLIKTRGQQVTLRCSPISGHKSVSWYQQVLGQGPQFIFQYYEKEERGRGNFPDRFSARQFPNYSSELNVNALLLGDSALYLCASSLAYRGVTEAFFGQGTRLTVV.